What follows are 17 T cell receptor beta chains derived from one specimen sequenced in a study of OX40 agonist ivuxolimab in advanced cancers. Sequencing was performed with immunoSEQ multiplex PCR; in TCRdb, only in-frame clones are kept and a portion is missing. The profile shows 55,000 to 65,000 clones, less than 95% of them singletons. The sequences come from CD4+ or CD8+ T cells sorted from blood, collected in a trial of the OX40 agonist ivuxolimab. The receptors were gathered from an adult with an advanced solid tumor such as melanoma, head and neck, liver or kidney cancer.

This clone was observed a handful of times. V gene TRBV11-2 combines with J gene TRBJ2-7, with D possibly TRBD2 on 5 matching bases. Germline V lookup: CDR1 SGHAT, CDR2 FQNNGV. V shed 6 bases and J shed 5 bases, with 11 bases lying between them. The length of the CDR3 is 12 residues. CDR3 region: CASRSSWDEQYF. In DNA, the CDR3 is TGTGCCAGCAGATCTAGCTGGGACGAGCAGTACTTC.

The rearrangement uses TRBV5-6 and TRBJ2-3; 12 bases agree with TRBD2. Looked up from germline, CDR1 is SGHDT and CDR2 is YYEEEE. The J segment lost 3 bases and the V segment lost 0 bases, leaving 11 bases of the junction unmatched. CDR3 length: 19 residues. The CDR3 DNA reads as TGTGCCAGCAGCTTGGCCAAGGGGCTAGCGGGAGGGAGAACAGATACGCAGTATTTT. It translates to CASSLAKGLAGGRTDTQYF.

The chain employs TRBV7-6 and TRBJ2-5, with D perhaps matching TRBD1 (5 bases). CDR3 size: 15 residues. Germline CDR1 SGHVS, CDR2 FNYEAQ. Trimming left V 4 bases short and J 1 base short, with 13 bases between. The CDR3 DNA follows: TGTGCCAGCAGCTCCCAGACAGAATCCCAAGAGACCCAGTACTTC. Residues: CASSSQTESQETQYF. The variable domain in full, with the rest retrieved from reference TRBV7-6 and TRBJ2-5, is GAGVSQSPRYKVTKRGQDVALRCDPISGHVSLYWYRQALGQGPEFLTYFNYEAQQDKSGLPNDRFSAERPEGSISTLTIQRTEQRDSAMYRCASSSQTESQETQYFGPGTRLLVL.

This chain connects TRBV6-5 to TRBJ2-7; D might be TRBD1 (6 bases). The CDR3 totals 16 residues. The germline V gene encodes CDR1 MNHEY and CDR2 SVGAGI. V dropped 0 bases and J dropped 5 bases, with 17 bases sitting between them. CDR3 nucleotide sequence: TGTGCCAGCAGTTACTCGTCCGGACAGCTAGTCGACGAGCAGTACTTC. It translates to CASSYSSGQLVDEQYF.

The V gene is TRBV14, the J gene TRBJ2-5, with D tentatively TRBD2 (5 bases). Germline V CDR1 and CDR2: SGHDN, FVKESK. The CDR3 sequence is 16 residues long. V lost 2 bases, J lost 0 bases, and 13 bases lay in between. This chain's CDR3 is CASSQISLGYQETQYF. CDR3 DNA sequence: TGTGCCAGCAGCCAAATCTCACTAGGGTACCAAGAGACCCAGTACTTC.

The chain recombines TRBV5-4 with TRBJ2-7; 8 nucleotides align to TRBD2. The germline V gene encodes CDR1 SGHNT and CDR2 YYREEE (reference sequence). This CDR3 is 13 amino acids long. V dropped 4 bases and J dropped 3; count of bases not matched to a gene: 3. The CDR3 sequence: CASSAGGRYEQYF. DNA for the CDR3: TGTGCCAGCAGCGCGGGAGGCCGCTACGAGCAGTACTTC.

J is TRBJ2-5 and V is TRBV21-1; the tabulated D call, TRBD2, remains unverified against the DNA. TRBV21-1 is designated a pseudogene. The length of the CDR3 is 15 residues. CDR3 in DNA: TGTGCCAGCAGCACCGGGCGGAGGCTGAGGGAGACCCAGTACTTC. Amino acids: CASSTGRRLRETQYF.

This sequence joins TRBV4-1 and TRBJ1-2; TRBD1 agrees at 9 bases. The CDR3 is made up of 16 amino acids. J lost 4 bases, V lost 0 bases, and 6 bases had no gene match. Germline values: CDR1 MGHRA, CDR2 YSYEKL. The CDR3 reads CASSQENRGLGYGYTF. DNA for the CDR3: TGCGCCAGCAGCCAAGAAAACAGGGGGCTTGGCTATGGCTACACCTTC.

The rearrangement uses TRBV30 and TRBJ2-1; D uncertain. Trimming took off 2 bases at V and 7 bases at J, with 9 bases between the two ends. The germline gives CDR1 GTSNPN, CDR2 SVGIG (reference sequence). The CDR3 is 12 amino acids. The CDR3 region is CAWSIVENEQFF. As DNA, the CDR3 is TGTGCCTGGAGTATTGTAGAGAATGAGCAGTTCTTC.

Only one count was recorded for this clone. The chain uses TRBV5-4 and TRBJ1-2; D unresolved. Looked up from germline, CDR1 is SGHNT and CDR2 is YYREEE (reference sequence). Trimming pared 4 bases from V and 1 base from J, leaving 17 bases between. The CDR3 runs 16 residues. The CDR3 sequence: CASSPGQLSFNYGYTF. DNA of the CDR3: TGTGCCAGCAGCCCTGGGCAGTTGAGTTTTAACTATGGCTACACCTTC.

The rearrangement uses TRBV19 and TRBJ1-2; D uncertain. The germline V gene encodes CDR1 LNHDA and CDR2 SQIVND (reference sequence). Trimming shortened V by 3 bases and J by 5 bases, and 10 bases separated the two germline ends. This CDR3 is 13 amino acids long. Here the CDR3 reads CASSIGPRYGYTF. The CDR3 DNA reads TGTGCCAGTAGTATCGGACCGAGGTATGGCTACACCTTC.

The rearrangement uses TRBV4-3 and TRBJ2-1; weak D call: TRBD1 (5 bases). V lost 1 base and J 7 bases, leaving 11 bases between the germline ends. The CDR3 loop spans 14 amino acids. Germline V gene data show CDR1 as LGHNA and CDR2 as YSLEER. The CDR3 bases are TGCGCCAGCAGCCAAGCCCGCCCAGGGAATGAGCAGTTCTTC. The encoded protein is CASSQARPGNEQFF.

This clone was seen a single time. The chain uses TRBV25-1 and TRBJ1-2, with D possibly TRBD1 on 6 matching bases. The CDR3 is 17 amino acids. V gave up 3 bases and J gave up 0 bases, with 17 bases separating them. In germline, CDR1 is MGHDK, CDR2 SYGVNS. CDR3 sequence reads: CASSEPHLQGTNYGYTF. CDR3 nucleotide sequence: TGTGCCAGCAGTGAGCCACACCTACAGGGAACTAACTATGGCTACACCTTC.

The rearrangement uses TRBV12-5 and TRBJ2-7; D may be TRBD2 (5 bases). V shed 6 bases and J shed 2 bases, with 14 bases lying between them. The germline CDR1 and CDR2 sequences are LGHNT and FRNRAP. This CDR3 comprises 14 residues. CDR3 sequence: CASGPQAAPYEQYF. The CDR3 nucleotides read TGTGCTAGTGGCCCCCAAGCGGCGCCCTACGAGCAGTACTTC. The full variable domain, rest sourced from reference TRBV12-5 and TRBJ2-7, is DARVTQTPRHKVTEMGQEVTMRCQPILGHNTVFWYRQTMMQGLELLAYFRNRAPLDDSGMPKDRFSAEMPDATLATLKIQPSEPRDSAVYFCASGPQAAPYEQYFGPGTRLTVT.

DNA of the CDR3: TGTGCCAGCAGCTTAGAGTCCACGTCAACTAATGAAAAACTGTTTTTT. As protein: CASSLESTSTNEKLFF. This rearrangement joins TRBV7-9 to TRBJ1-4, with D hard to call. The CDR3 totals 16 residues. The V end was cut by 1 base, the J end by 0 bases, with 9 bases between. Germline V gene data show CDR1 as SEHNR and CDR2 as FQNEAQ (reference sequence).

V is TRBV19 and J is TRBJ1-1; D is unclear. The CDR3 runs 15 residues. Trimming took off 3 bases at V and 1 base at J, with 12 bases between the two ends. The germline V gene has CDR1 LNHDA and CDR2 SQIVND (reference sequence). Here the CDR3 DNA reads TGTGCCAGTAGTATCTTCTGGACGGGGAACACTGAAGCTTTCTTT. Translated, it gives CASSIFWTGNTEAFF.

The V and J genes are TRBV5-4 and TRBJ1-2, with a weak D call TRBD1 (6 bases). Germline V gene lookup returns CDR1 SGHNT and CDR2 YYREEE (reference sequence). V dropped 4 bases and J dropped 5 bases, with 9 bases sitting between them. The CDR3 is 12 amino acids. CDR3 loop: CASSPDSYGYTF. The CDR3 bases are TGTGCCAGCAGCCCGGACAGTTATGGCTACACCTTC.